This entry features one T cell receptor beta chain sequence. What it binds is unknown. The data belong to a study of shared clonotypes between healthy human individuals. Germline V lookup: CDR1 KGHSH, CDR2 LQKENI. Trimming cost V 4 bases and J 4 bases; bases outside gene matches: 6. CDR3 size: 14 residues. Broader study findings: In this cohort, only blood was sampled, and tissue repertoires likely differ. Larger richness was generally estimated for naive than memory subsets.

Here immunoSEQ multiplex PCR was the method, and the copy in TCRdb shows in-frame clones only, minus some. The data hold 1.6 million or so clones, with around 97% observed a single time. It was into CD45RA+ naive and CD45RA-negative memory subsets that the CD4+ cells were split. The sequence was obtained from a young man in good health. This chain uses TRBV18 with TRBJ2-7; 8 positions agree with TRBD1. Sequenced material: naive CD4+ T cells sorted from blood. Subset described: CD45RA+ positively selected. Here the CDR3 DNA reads TGTGCCAGCTCACTGGCAGGGGGCTTATACGAGCAGTACTTC. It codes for CASSLAGGLYEQYF.